These 3 T cell receptor beta chains share one sample of origin, sequenced in a study of CD4 and CD8 cells across lung adenocarcinoma regions. TCRdb passed the PCR reads through MiXCR, listing each CDR3 protein once. The repertoire includes around 19,000 distinct CDR3 sequences, roughly half of them detected once, and 27% sits in the top ten. Specimen: CD8+ T cells from the center of a lung tumor. The source is a female donor with lung adenocarcinoma. The CD4 and CD8 labels of this study may be unreliable.

J is TRBJ2-1 and V is TRBV6-1, with a possible D match to TRBD2 (5 bases). Germline V CDR1 and CDR2: MNHNS, SASEGT. Trimming left V 6 bases short and J 0 bases short, with 6 bases between. The CDR3 is 13 residues long. CDR3 bases: TGTGCCAGCAGGAGGGACTCCTACAATGAGCAGTTCTTC. Amino acid sequence: CASRRDSYNEQFF.

The chain couples TRBV10-3 to TRBJ2-4, with a possible D match to TRBD2 (6 bases). The CDR3 is 15 amino acids. V lost 2 bases to trimming and J lost 12 bases, with 20 bases between them. In germline, CDR1 is ENHRY, CDR2 SYGVKD. The CDR3 region has the DNA TGTGCCATCAGTGAGGGGCTGGGAGGCAAAAATACTCAGTACTTC. Translating it yields CAISEGLGGKNTQYF.

As DNA, the CDR3 is TGTGCTTGTAGTGACAAGGGGAAACTAGCCAAAAACACCCAGTACTTC. Translated, it gives CACSDKGKLAKNTQYF. The V gene is TRBV6-1, the J gene TRBJ2-4, with D perhaps TRBD2 (6 bases). This CDR3 is built from 16 residues. The germline CDR1 and CDR2 sequences are MNHNS and SASEGT.